The subject of this entry is one T cell receptor beta chain. No cognate antigen has been identified for it. Within one base of it there is no much larger clone, and no base qualities were kept. The CDR3 covers 14 residues, taking in both the cysteine and the phenylalanine. The retained sequence is limited to the CDR3, 42 bases, with the frame set at the first base. CDR1 SEHNR and CDR2 FQNEAQ are derived from the germline V gene (reference sequence). V and J are truncated by 5 bases and 3 bases respectively, leaving an intervening sequence of 13 bases. Using the deep immunoSEQ assay, multiplex PCR amplified TCR CDR3 regions from genomic DNA. Extracted genomic DNA from each cell subset was spread evenly across all wells of several immunoSEQ 96-well plates, with each plate serving as a replicate. For sorted subsets, approximately 210 ng of genomic DNA, equivalent to around 29,000 T cell genomes, went into each replicate PCR. The purified libraries were quantified using a Qubit 3.0 fluorometer, sized with a Bioanalyzer 2100, and then quantified again using the KAPA Library Quantification kit. A separate single-read 150-cycle Illumina NextSeq 550 flow cell was used to sequence each immunoSEQ 96-well plate. In the original analysis: The immunoSEQ output contained only junctional sequences without quality scores, so filtering could not match that applied to full-length reads. To assign V/J genes and CDR3, sequences were annotated using PyIR, a Python wrapper for IgBLAST v1.9, with IMGT germline references. Reads with weak V/J assignments (E-value above 1e-6), missing CDR3, stop codons, out-of-frame junctions, or ambiguous translated residues were removed. V3J clonotypes were defined as sequences sharing an identical inferred V gene, J gene, and CDR3 amino acid sequence. The percentage overlap between two repertoires was calculated by dividing the number of shared unique clonotypes by the size of the smaller repertoire. Repertoire richness was assessed with RTK rarefaction, the Chao1 estimator, and Recon v2.1 estimates of unobserved clonotypes. OLGA was used to compute generation probabilities for all TCRbeta clonotypes that the gDNA method yielded from a few donors. What TCRdb holds here is the immuneACCESS table cut down to in-frame rearrangements. Part of the clones is not present; checked against another copy, under half of the missing clones reflect an unresolved V gene, and the others are unexplained. The V and J calls and the clone size are those of that table, but D and trimming were determined from the DNA. The sample table lists 2 million to 2.5 million clones, 80% to 95% of them with a count of one. Of the sample, more than 0.35% falls within the top ten clones.

The record originates from a study of shared clonotypes between healthy human individuals (dated by TCRdb to the early 2020s). As for the study more broadly: The cohort comprised two women and three men aged 18 to 49 years. The study deeply sequenced blood TCR repertoires of about 5 healthy adults to estimate repertoire size and the extent of clonotype sharing between individuals. To increase sequencing depth and limit assay-specific biases, TCR repertoire library preparation and sequencing were carried out by different laboratories using diverse techniques. Each donor's leukapheresis produced roughly between roughly 0.85 and 9.5 billion PBMCs. For each donor, CD4 naive and CD4 memory were each given three plates, CD8 naive was given two plates, and CD8 memory was given one plate. The research as a whole found: Pairwise subsampling led to the expectation that sequencing depth would affect the degree of clonotype sharing among donors. Because the study included only a small number of donors, the genetic and exposure-history diversity represented was limited. Larger estimated clonotype richness was generally found for naive subsets than for memory subsets. Around 5% of naive CD4, 3.5% of naive CD8, about 2.4% of memory CD4, and approximately 0.4% of memory CD8 clonotypes were shared across several donors. Sampling was restricted to blood, and TCR repertoires in tissues likely differ from the TCR repertoires found in blood. Rarefaction of sorted-subset datasets indicated incomplete sequencing despite the large sequencing depth. Higher generation probabilities were observed for clonotypes shared by all four sorted-subset donors than for non-shared clonotypes.

The donors were healthy, HIV-negative adults with no recently reported acute infections or vaccinations. Every donor was a Caucasian adult residing in Nashville, Tennessee, USA. Magnetic negative selection was used to enrich CD4+ T cells, after which naive cells were positively selected on CD45RA and the negative fraction became the memory subset. After blood collection by leukapheresis, PBMCs were isolated using Ficoll-Histopaque density gradient centrifugation and then cryopreserved in the vapor phase of liquid nitrogen. Analytical flow cytometry was used to check the purity and quantity of every magnetically sorted T cell population. Genomic DNA was isolated from every sorted fraction and measured by UV absorbance on a Nanodrop 2000c.

The chain is made from TRBV7-9 and TRBJ1-1, with the D gene not clear enough to name. The clonotype originates from a man between 18 and 35 years old in good health. Some clones in this sample may be carry-over from other donors' samples. The sample taken for sequencing was naive CD4+ T cells from PBMCs. The cell subset or site label of this sample denotes: CD45RA+ positively selected. The CDR3 reads CASSPRSGDTEAFF. The nucleotide sequence is given as TGTGCCAGCAGCCCGAGGTCCGGGGACACTGAAGCTTTCTTT.